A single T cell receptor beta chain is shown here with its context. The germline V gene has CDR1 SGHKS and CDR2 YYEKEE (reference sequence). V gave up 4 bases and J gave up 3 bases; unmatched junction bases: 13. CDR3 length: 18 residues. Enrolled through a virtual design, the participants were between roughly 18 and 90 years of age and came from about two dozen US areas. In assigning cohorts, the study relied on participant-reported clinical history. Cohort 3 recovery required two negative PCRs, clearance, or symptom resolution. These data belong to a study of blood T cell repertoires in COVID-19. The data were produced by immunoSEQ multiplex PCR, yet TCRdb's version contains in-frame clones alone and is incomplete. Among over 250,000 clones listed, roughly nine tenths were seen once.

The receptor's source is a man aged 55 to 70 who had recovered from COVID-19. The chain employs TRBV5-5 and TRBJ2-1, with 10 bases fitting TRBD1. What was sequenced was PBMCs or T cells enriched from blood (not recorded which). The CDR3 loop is CASSTGQGPYGIYNEQFF. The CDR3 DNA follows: TGTGCCAGCAGCACGGGACAGGGGCCTTACGGAATCTACAATGAGCAGTTCTTC.